This T cell receptor beta chain was found in a study of T cell repertoires in cytomegalovirus infection. Study-level information: HLA-C-restricted CMV epitopes, recently identified, and well-studied HLA-B-restricted ones were used by the study. Matching HLA type, along with CMV infection, was indicated by public TCR beta signatures.

TCRdb processed the reads anew with MiXCR; each CDR3 protein has one entry. The data contain a few hundred thousand distinct CDR3 sequences, about 39% of them singletons. Germline V gives CDR1 LGHNA, CDR2 YNFKEQ. V dropped 0 bases and J dropped 1 base, with 10 bases sitting between them. CDR3 length: 16 residues. This clonotype was found a few times. What it binds is not known. Study results and caveats: Using cumulative public TCR beta family frequency, the authors identified those who carried CMV together with the relevant HLA. Dominant in the ex vivo response were TCR beta clonotypes restricted by HLA-C and specific for CMV.

The input for sequencing was cultured PBMCs, taken from culture after CMV antigen stimulation. The V and J genes are TRBV4-2 and TRBJ1-5; D is uncertain. The sequence came from a human donor in good health (CMV status not recorded). Some clones in this sample may be carry-over from other donors' samples. The CDR3, as DNA: TGTGCCAGCAGCCAAGAGGGAGGGATAAGCAATCAGCCCCAGCATTTT. Its translation: CASSQEGGISNQPQHF.